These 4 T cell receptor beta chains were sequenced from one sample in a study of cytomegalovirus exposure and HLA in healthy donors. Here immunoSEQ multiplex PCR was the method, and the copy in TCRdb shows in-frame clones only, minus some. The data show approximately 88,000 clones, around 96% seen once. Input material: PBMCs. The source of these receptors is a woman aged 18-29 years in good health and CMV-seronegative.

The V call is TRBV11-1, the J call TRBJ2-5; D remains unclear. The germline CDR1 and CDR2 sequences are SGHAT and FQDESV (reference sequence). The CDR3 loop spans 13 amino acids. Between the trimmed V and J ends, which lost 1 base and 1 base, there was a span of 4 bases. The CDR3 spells CASSLGGQETQYF. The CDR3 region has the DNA TGTGCCAGCAGCTTAGGAGGCCAAGAGACCCAGTACTTC.

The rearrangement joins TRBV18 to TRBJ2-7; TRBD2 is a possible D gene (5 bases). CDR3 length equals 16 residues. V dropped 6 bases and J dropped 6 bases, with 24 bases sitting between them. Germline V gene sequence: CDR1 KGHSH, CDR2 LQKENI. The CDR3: CASSTGVPGSLGEQYF. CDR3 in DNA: TGTGCCAGCTCCACCGGGGTCCCCGGGTCCCTGGGCGAGCAGTACTTC.

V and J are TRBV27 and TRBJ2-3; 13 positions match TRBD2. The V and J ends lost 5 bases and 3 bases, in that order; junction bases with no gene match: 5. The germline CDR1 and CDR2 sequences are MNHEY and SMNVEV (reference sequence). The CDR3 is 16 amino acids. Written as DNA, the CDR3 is TGTGCCAGCAGTCCTAGGACTAGCGGGAGAACAGATACGCAGTATTTT. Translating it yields CASSPRTSGRTDTQYF.

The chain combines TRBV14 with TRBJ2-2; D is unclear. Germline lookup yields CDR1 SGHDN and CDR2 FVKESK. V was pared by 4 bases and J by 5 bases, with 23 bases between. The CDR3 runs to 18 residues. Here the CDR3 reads CASSLYTNPIPPTGELFF. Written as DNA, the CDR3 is TGTGCCAGCAGCCTATACACGAACCCAATCCCCCCTACCGGGGAGCTGTTTTTT.